This T cell receptor (beta chain) is drawn from a study of blood T cell repertoires in COVID-19. Overall study context: Whether acute or convalescent, the COVID-19 samples came from the United States, Italy and Spain.

Here immunoSEQ multiplex PCR was the method, and the copy in TCRdb shows in-frame clones only, minus some. The sample has about 47,000 clones, about four fifths seen once. This CDR3 spans 16 amino acids. Germline V gene sequence: CDR1 SNHLY, CDR2 FYNNEI. Trimming cost V 4 bases and J 5 bases; bases outside gene matches: 12. This TCR was sampled from a middle-aged man with acute or convalescent COVID-19. This chain joins TRBV2 and TRBJ1-2, with 8 bases fitting TRBD1. The sample comprised peripheral blood. CDR3 DNA: TGTGCCAGCAGTGCGGGACAGGAAAGAGGCAATTATGGCTACACCTTC. Its protein is CASSAGQERGNYGYTF.